Given below is one T cell receptor beta chain in context. The source of the sample is a study of T cell changes during pregnancy in multiple sclerosis. The repertoire was sequenced with immunoSEQ multiplex PCR; TCRdb's copy has only in-frame clones and lacks some. The profile covers approximately 94,000 clones, with about 92% appearing a single time and less than 2% taken by the ten largest. Germline V CDR1 and CDR2: MDHEN, SYDVKM. The CDR3 totals 14 residues. With 7 bases clipped from V and 7 bases from J, the junction kept 9 bases outside the gene matches. The sequencing here drew on peripheral blood, taken after pregnancy. The clonotype comes from a female donor with multiple sclerosis, enrolled in a pregnancy study. The rearrangement uses TRBV28 and TRBJ1-2, with 10 positions matching TRBD1. The CDR3: CASKGTGVKGGYTF. DNA of the CDR3: TGTGCCAGCAAGGGGACAGGGGTAAAAGGTGGCTACACCTTC.